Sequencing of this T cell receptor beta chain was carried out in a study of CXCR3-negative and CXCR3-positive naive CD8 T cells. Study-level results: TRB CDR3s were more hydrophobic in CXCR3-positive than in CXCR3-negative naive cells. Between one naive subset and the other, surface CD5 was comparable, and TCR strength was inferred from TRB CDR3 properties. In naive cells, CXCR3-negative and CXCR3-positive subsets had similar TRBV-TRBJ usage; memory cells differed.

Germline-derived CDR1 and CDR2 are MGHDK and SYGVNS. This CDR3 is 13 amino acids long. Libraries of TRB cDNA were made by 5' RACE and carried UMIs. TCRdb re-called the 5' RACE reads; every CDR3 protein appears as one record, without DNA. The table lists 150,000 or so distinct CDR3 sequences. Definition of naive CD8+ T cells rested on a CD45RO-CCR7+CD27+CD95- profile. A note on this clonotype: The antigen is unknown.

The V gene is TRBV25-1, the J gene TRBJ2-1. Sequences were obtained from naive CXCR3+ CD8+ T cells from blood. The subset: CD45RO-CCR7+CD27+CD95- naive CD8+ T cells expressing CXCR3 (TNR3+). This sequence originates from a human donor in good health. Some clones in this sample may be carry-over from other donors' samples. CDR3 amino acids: CASSDRGPNEQFF.